These T cell receptor beta chains were read from a single sample in a study of blood T cell repertoires in COVID-19. Measured with immunoSEQ multiplex PCR; TCRdb has only the in-frame clones, and not every one. The table records some 150,000 clones, 84% of them present only once. The material sequenced was peripheral blood. The receptors here all came from a woman between 50 and 59 years old with acute or convalescent COVID-19. CDR3s include the opening cysteine and the closing phenylalanine or tryptophan. Each record gives: J gene, D gene, clone size, V gene, CDR3 protein, CDR3 DNA. A D gene is named only where the DNA matches it firmly. Clone size is shown for a subset of rows, as once, few, many or a class of expanded clone.

>TRBJ2-7|.|.|TRBV20-1
CSARASYEQYF
TGCAGTGCTAGAGCTTCCTACGAGCAGTACTTC
>TRBJ1-5|.|.|TRBV4-1
CASSQEYSSNQPQHF
TGCGCCAGCAGCCAAGAATACAGTAGCAATCAGCCCCAGCATTTT
>TRBJ2-3|.|.|TRBV24-1
CATSPGEGPATDTQYF
TGTGCCACCAGCCCCGGCGAGGGCCCGGCAACAGATACGCAGTATTTT
>TRBJ1-5|.|.|TRBV6-1
CASSDLSEQPQHF
TGTGCCAGCAGTGACCTCAGCGAGCAGCCCCAGCATTTT
>TRBJ2-2|.|.|TRBV7-9
CASSPISTGELFF
TGTGCCAGCAGCCCAATTAGCACCGGGGAGCTGTTTTTT
>TRBJ2-1|TRBD1|.|TRBV5-1
CASSLGGTGGNEQFF
TGCGCCAGCAGCTTGGGAGGGACAGGGGGCAATGAGCAGTTCTTC
>TRBJ2-1|TRBD1|.|TRBV5-5
CASRKGQGSYNEQFF
TGTGCCAGCAGGAAGGGACAGGGTTCCTACAATGAGCAGTTCTTC
>TRBJ2-3|.|.|TRBV7-9
CASSFSGAGSDTQYF
TGTGCCAGCAGCTTCTCAGGGGCAGGGTCAGATACGCAGTATTTT
>TRBJ2-5|.|.|TRBV9
CASSVAPSPRETQYF
TGTGCCAGCAGCGTAGCCCCATCCCCACGGGAGACCCAGTACTTC
>TRBJ2-1|TRBD2|once|TRBV3-1/TRBV3-2
CASSDYRTSGGHEQFF
TGTGCCAGCAGCGATTACCGGACTAGCGGGGGTCATGAGCAGTTCTTC
>TRBJ1-5|TRBD1|.|TRBV7-2
CASSLDRAVNQPQHF
TGTGCCAGCAGCTTGGACAGGGCCGTCAATCAGCCCCAGCATTTT
>TRBJ2-7|TRBD2|.|TRBV4-2
CASSQTLAGGTYEQYF
TGTGCCAGCAGCCAAACACTAGCGGGAGGAACCTACGAGCAGTACTTC
>TRBJ2-1|.|.|TRBV7-9
CASSLGSYNEQFF
TGTGCCAGCAGTCTTGGCAGTTACAATGAGCAGTTCTTC
>TRBJ1-3|.|.|TRBV19
CASSVADGNTIYF
TGTGCCAGTAGTGTTGCGGATGGAAACACCATATATTTT
>TRBJ2-1|TRBD2|.|TRBV4-2
CASTGTSGHSSYNEQFF
TGTGCCAGCACCGGGACTAGCGGGCATAGTTCCTACAATGAGCAGTTCTTC
>TRBJ1-2|TRBD1|.|TRBV5-1
CASSPGQAGYGYTF
TGCGCCAGCAGCCCGGGACAGGCAGGGTATGGCTACACCTTC
>TRBJ1-5|TRBD1|.|TRBV4-3
CASSRGTGANQPQHF
TGCGCCAGCAGCCGAGGGACAGGGGCTAATCAGCCCCAGCATTTT
>TRBJ2-1|TRBD2|.|TRBV19
CASSISGGPSSYNEQFF
TGTGCCAGTAGTATTAGCGGGGGGCCTAGCTCCTACAATGAGCAGTTCTTC
>TRBJ2-5|TRBD2|once|TRBV4-2
CASSHQGKGAGVQETQYF
TGTGCCAGCAGCCACCAGGGAAAGGGAGCGGGAGTTCAAGAGACCCAGTACTTC
>TRBJ1-3|.|.|TRBV5-1
CASSLPESASGNTIYF
TGCGCCAGCAGCCTTCCCGAGAGCGCCTCTGGAAACACCATATATTTT
>TRBJ2-7|.|.|TRBV19
CASSIVLSYEQYF
TGTGCCAGTAGTATAGTGCTGAGCTACGAGCAGTACTTC
>TRBJ1-2|TRBD1|.|TRBV3-1/TRBV3-2
CASSTGGGYTF
TGTGCCAGCAGCACAGGGGGTGGCTACACCTTC
>TRBJ1-5|TRBD1|.|TRBV5-4
CASSLGTGGNQPQHF
TGTGCCAGCAGTCTTGGGACAGGGGGCAATCAGCCCCAGCATTTT
>TRBJ2-1|.|.|TRBV28
CASLTGTKHNEQFF
TGTGCCAGCCTCACCGGGACAAAACACAATGAGCAGTTCTTC
>TRBJ1-5|.|once|TRBV2
CASRMQGYQPQHF
TGTGCCAGCAGGATGCAGGGTTACCAGCCCCAGCATTTT
>TRBJ2-3|TRBD2|.|TRBV5-5
CASSPLAGGMTDTQYF
TGTGCCAGCAGCCCTCTAGCGGGGGGGATGACAGATACGCAGTATTTT
>TRBJ2-7|TRBD1|.|TRBV6-1
CASSGGQGLVIIYEQYF
TGTGCCAGCAGTGGAGGACAGGGGCTGGTAATAATCTACGAGCAGTACTTC
>TRBJ2-5|.|.|TRBV6-5
CASNSKYQETQYF
TGTGCCAGCAATTCTAAGTACCAAGAGACCCAGTACTTC
>TRBJ1-4|.|.|TRBV4-3
CASSQGGWTSPNEKLFF
TGCGCCAGCAGCCAAGGCGGTTGGACATCTCCTAATGAAAAACTGTTTTTT
>TRBJ1-2|.|.|TRBV30
CAWSPQTGTYGYTF
TGTGCCTGGAGTCCACAAACAGGGACCTATGGCTACACCTTC
>TRBJ2-7|.|.|TRBV6-2/TRBV6-3
CVSSYSTWQASSSYEQYF
TGTGTCAGCAGTTACTCGACCTGGCAGGCTTCAAGCTCCTACGAGCAGTACTTC
>TRBJ1-1|.|.|TRBV29-1
CSVGAPGDTEAFF
TGCAGCGTTGGGGCCCCCGGGGACACTGAAGCTTTCTTT
>TRBJ1-3|TRBD1|.|TRBV7-2
CASRGQGAENTIYF
TGTGCCAGCAGAGGACAGGGGGCGGAAAACACCATATATTTT
>TRBJ1-6|TRBD1|.|TRBV6-2/TRBV6-3
CASSVQGATNSPLHF
TGTGCCAGCAGCGTACAGGGGGCAACTAATTCACCCCTCCACTTT
>TRBJ1-5|.|few|TRBV6-5
CASSYSSFRGPQHF
TGTGCCAGCAGTTACTCGAGCTTCAGGGGGCCCCAGCATTTT
>TRBJ1-3|.|.|TRBV6-5
CASRPPGGDTIYF
TGTGCCAGCAGGCCACCGGGGGGAGACACCATATATTTT
>TRBJ1-2|.|.|TRBV18
CASSQDRNYGYTF
TGTGCCAGCTCTCAGGACAGAAACTATGGCTACACCTTC
>TRBJ1-2|.|.|TRBV7-8
CASSLVEASYGYTF
TGTGCCAGCAGCTTAGTGGAGGCAAGCTATGGCTACACCTTC
>TRBJ1-2|.|.|TRBV11-1
CASSLIGGLDYGYTF
TGTGCCAGCAGCTTAATTGGGGGCTTGGACTATGGCTACACCTTC
>TRBJ1-6|.|.|TRBV25-1
CASSEWGHSPLHF
TGTGCCAGCAGTGAATGGGGGCATTCACCCCTCCACTTT
>TRBJ2-7|TRBD1|.|TRBV7-6
CASSSSRGPYEQYF
TGTGCCAGCAGCTCTAGTAGGGGGCCCTACGAGCAGTACTTC
>TRBJ1-2|.|many|TRBV14
CASSSHATADGYTF
TGTGCCAGCAGCTCTCATGCTACTGCTGATGGCTACACCTTC
>TRBJ2-2|.|.|TRBV6-5
CASSRRRGGELFF
TGTGCCTCTTCTAGGAGGAGGGGCGGGGAGCTGTTTTTT
>TRBJ2-3|.|.|TRBV6-1
CASSERFRDTQYF
TGTGCCAGCAGTGAACGGTTCCGGGATACGCAGTATTTT
>TRBJ2-1|.|.|TRBV7-3
CASSLGPGNEQFF
TGTGCCAGCAGCTTAGGTCCGGGCAATGAGCAGTTCTTC
>TRBJ1-3|.|.|TRBV9
CASSRGQLSSGNTIYF
TGTGCCAGCAGCCGCGGACAGCTGAGCTCTGGAAACACCATATATTTT
>TRBJ1-5|.|once|TRBV12-5
CATSRQYSNQPQHF
TGTGCTACTTCGAGGCAGTATAGCAATCAGCCCCAGCATTTT
>TRBJ2-1|TRBD2|few|TRBV5-6
CASSSPTSGKYNEQFF
TGTGCCAGCAGCTCCCCGACTAGCGGGAAATACAATGAGCAGTTCTTC
>TRBJ1-3|.|few|TRBV7-3
CASSSSGVSGNTIYF
TGTGCCAGCAGCTCATCAGGGGTCTCTGGAAACACCATATATTTT
>TRBJ2-1|TRBD2|.|TRBV6-2/TRBV6-3
CASSYSITSGDSYNEQFF
TGTGCCAGCAGTTACTCGATCACTAGCGGGGACTCCTACAATGAGCAGTTCTTC
>TRBJ1-6|.|.|TRBV19
CATAPGQNNSPLHF
TGTGCCACCGCCCCGGGACAAAATAATTCACCCCTCCACTTT
>TRBJ1-2|TRBD1|.|TRBV5-4
CASSLGQGNYGYTF
TGTGCCAGCAGCTTGGGACAGGGAAACTATGGCTACACCTTC
>TRBJ1-2|.|.|TRBV18
CASSPPAGPFNYGYTF
TGTGCCAGCTCACCACCGGCGGGGCCTTTCAACTATGGCTACACCTTC